The clone carrying this T cell receptor (beta chain) was seen only a few times. Antigen unknown. This record comes from a study of T cells in tumors after PD-1 blockade. Study-wide background: Daily vismodegib 150 mg continued in a subset of anti-PD-1-treated patients.

Study results and caveats: Peripheral recruitment is suggested, as some novel exhausted tumor clones were in pre-treatment blood.

This table comes from immunoSEQ multiplex PCR, and its TCRdb copy is limited to in-frame clones, with some not included. Found here are 55,000 to 65,000 clones, about 82% of them singletons; the top ten hold around an eighth. The TCR was taken from a human donor with basal cell carcinoma. The sequences come from PBMCs, collected before anti-PD-1 treatment.

In nucleotides, the CDR3 is TGTGCCAGCAGCCCGCAGGGACAGGGAGCATACTATGGCTACACCTTC. Protein sequence: CASSPQGQGAYYGYTF. The rearrangement uses TRBV7-9 and TRBJ1-2; 9 bases line up with TRBD1. J lost 3 bases, V lost 5 bases, and 10 bases had no gene match. Germline V gene data show CDR1 as SEHNR and CDR2 as FQNEAQ (reference sequence). There are 16 residues in the CDR3.